These 8 T cell receptor beta chains originate from one sample sequenced in a study of cytomegalovirus exposure and HLA in healthy donors. PCR used 60 Vbeta primers and 13 Jbeta primers. Here immunoSEQ multiplex PCR was the method, and the copy in TCRdb shows in-frame clones only, minus some. The profile shows about 70,000 clones, 80% to 90% of them singletons. Specimen: PBMCs. The receptors here all came from a woman in her twenties or thirties in good health and CMV-seronegative.

The chain carries TRBV19 and TRBJ1-3; 10 nucleotides agree with TRBD1. Germline assignment: CDR1 LNHDA and CDR2 SQIVND (reference sequence). J lost 0 bases, V lost 5 bases, and 1 base had no gene match. The length of the CDR3 is 15 residues. As DNA, the CDR3 is TGTGCCAGTAGTGGGACAGGGGACTCTGGAAACACCATATATTTT. Residues: CASSGTGDSGNTIYF.

This clone appeared a few times. The chain joins TRBV6-1 to TRBJ1-1; D call uncertain. CDR1 and CDR2 from the germline V gene are MNHNS and SASEGT. The CDR3 runs 15 residues. The V and J ends lost 3 bases and 0 bases respectively, with 11 bases between them. CDR3 residues: CASSDEGAMNTEAFF. CDR3 coding DNA: TGTGCCAGCAGTGACGAGGGCGCAATGAACACTGAAGCTTTCTTT.

The chain combines TRBV4-3 with TRBJ2-5; 7 bases align to TRBD2. Looked up from germline, CDR1 is LGHNA and CDR2 is YSLEER. With V trimmed by 2 bases and J by 5 bases, 11 bases remained unmatched. The CDR3 extends over 16 amino acids. The CDR3 bases are TGCGCCAGCAGCCAAAACAGCGGGGAGGGCCTTGAGACCCAGTACTTC. Translated: CASSQNSGEGLETQYF.

The chain has TRBV6-5 and TRBJ1-2; D remains ambiguous. The CDR3 is 14 amino acids. Germline V gene sequence: CDR1 MNHEY, CDR2 SVGAGI. Trimming removed 0 bases at V and 2 bases at J, with 7 bases between. The CDR3 spells CASSYSRVNYGYTF. CDR3 in DNA: TGTGCCAGCAGTTACTCGAGGGTAAACTATGGCTACACCTTC.

This clone has a handful of counts. The chain links TRBV11-1 to TRBJ1-3, with TRBD1 as a possible D gene (6 bases). CDR3 length: 13 amino acids. V gave up 5 bases and J gave up 2 bases, with 7 bases separating them. Germline V gene lookup returns CDR1 SGHAT and CDR2 FQDESV (reference sequence). CDR3 residues: CASSPGAGNTIYF. The CDR3 nucleotides read TGTGCCAGCAGCCCAGGGGCTGGAAACACCATATATTTT.

CDR3 loop: CASSKDYLRPTSEQYF. In DNA, the CDR3 is TGTGCCAGCAGCAAAGACTACTTGCGCCCCACCTCGGAGCAGTACTTC. This chain joins TRBV21-1 and TRBJ2-7; the tabulated D call, TRBD2, remains unverified against the DNA. TRBV21-1 is a recognized pseudogene. The CDR3 loop spans 16 amino acids.

This chain uses TRBV29-1 with TRBJ1-2; a possible D gene is TRBD1 (6 bases). This CDR3 has 13 amino acids. The V and J ends lost 8 bases and 8 bases respectively, with 21 bases between them. The germline V gene has CDR1 SQVTM and CDR2 ANQGSEA. CDR3: CSPIPRGVGGYTF. The DNA of the CDR3 is TGCAGCCCGATCCCCAGGGGAGTAGGCGGCTACACCTTC.

The V and J genes are TRBV21-1 and TRBJ2-7; the tabulated D call, TRBD1, remains unverified against the DNA. TRBV21-1 has pseudogene status. The CDR3 consists of 17 residues. For the CDR3, the DNA is TGTGCCAGCAGCAAAGAAGCCGGGGCAGGGGGTTACTACGAGCAGTACTTC. Its translation: CASSKEAGAGGYYEQYF.